This TCR beta chain was recovered during a study of T cells in tumors and immune-related adverse events. The CDR3 consists of 16 residues. The germline gives CDR1 MGHRA, CDR2 YSYEKL. With V trimmed by 0 bases and J by 4 bases, 6 bases remained unmatched. Profiling relied on immunoSEQ multiplex PCR, and the TCRdb table lists in-frame clones only, not all of them. The top ten hold 2% to 2.5% of the sample, which has around 8,300 clones, 94% seen once. V gene TRBV4-1 combines with J gene TRBJ1-2; 9 positions agree with TRBD1. The sequence came from a female donor with metastatic renal cell carcinoma. The sequenced sample was lymph node tissue, obtained from a patient treated with anti-PD-1 therapy. The CDR3 reads CASSQDPGQGLYGYTF. The CDR3 coding sequence is TGCGCCAGCAGCCAAGATCCCGGACAGGGGCTCTATGGCTACACCTTC.